One TCR beta chain is described in this entry. The data were obtained in a study of blood T cell repertoires in COVID-19. The protocol was immunoSEQ multiplex PCR, while the TCRdb copy is restricted to in-frame clones and leaves out a portion. The table has about 250,000 clones, 88% seen once. The CDR3 runs 13 residues. Germline CDR1 and CDR2: MNHEY and SMNVEV (reference sequence). Trimming left V 3 bases short and J 5 bases short, with 10 bases between. The clonotype was recovered from a woman aged 25 to 45 with COVID-19, enrolled during active disease. This rearrangement joins TRBV27 to TRBJ1-2; D call uncertain. The sequenced sample consisted of peripheral blood. The CDR3 protein is CASSLNRNYGYTF. In nucleotides, the CDR3 is TGTGCCAGCAGTTTGAACAGAAATTATGGCTACACCTTC.